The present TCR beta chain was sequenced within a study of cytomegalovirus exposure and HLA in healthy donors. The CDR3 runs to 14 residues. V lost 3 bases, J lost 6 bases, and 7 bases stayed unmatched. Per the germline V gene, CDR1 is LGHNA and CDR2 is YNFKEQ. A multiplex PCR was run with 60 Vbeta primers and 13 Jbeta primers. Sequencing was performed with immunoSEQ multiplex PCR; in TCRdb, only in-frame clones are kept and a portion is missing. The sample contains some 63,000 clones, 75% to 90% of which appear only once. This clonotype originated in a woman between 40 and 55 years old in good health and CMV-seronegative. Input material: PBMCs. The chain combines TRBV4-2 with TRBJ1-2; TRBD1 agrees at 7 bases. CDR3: CASSHTGESNGYTF. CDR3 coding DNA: TGTGCCAGCAGCCATACAGGGGAATCGAATGGCTACACCTTC.